What follows is one TCR beta chain and its context. The study excluded patients with uncontrolled infection, other autoimmune disease, pregnancy or lactation. The entry originates in a study of T cells in Graves' hyperthyroidism and ophthalmopathy. Study in general: Blood from the periphery was taken at initial diagnosis, before any treatment.

Trimming cost V 1 base and J 3 bases; bases outside gene matches: 3. The CDR3 has 15 amino acids. Germline-derived CDR1 and CDR2 are DFQATT and SNEGSKA (reference sequence). Authors of the study amplified TCR beta CDR3 regions from RNA transcripts. First-round RT-PCR of the TCR CDR3 relied on the HTBI primer set. One entry per CDR3 protein results from TCRdb running MiXCR on the multiplex PCR reads. Here the sample spans 300,000 to 450,000 distinct CDR3 sequences, about 14% being singletons. The sequenced material came from blood. The source of this sequence is a woman aged 25-40 years with Graves' ophthalmopathy. The chain uses TRBV20-1 and TRBJ1-6; 7 bases match TRBD1. The CDR3 nucleotides read TGCAGTGCTAGAGTCAGGGGGAACTATAATTCACCCCTCCACTTT. Residues: CSARVRGNYNSPLHF.